A selection of T cell receptor beta chains follows, all from one sample in a study of shared clonotypes between healthy human individuals. Clones were sequenced by immunoSEQ multiplex PCR, and TCRdb holds only the in-frame ones, with some missing. The sample consists of about 2 million clones, 90% to 95% of them appearing once. Input material: naive CD4+ T cells sorted from blood. The receptors were gathered from a man aged 18 to 29 in good health. Each CDR3 is given with its conserved first and last residue. The D gene is left open where the match is weak. Clone size appears in some rows only: once, few, many, or a class for an expanded clone.

-	TRBJ1-5	-	TRBV28	CASRDGNSNQPQHF	TGTGCCAGCAGAGACGGAAATAGCAATCAGCCCCAGCATTTT
TRBD1	TRBJ1-2	-	TRBV4-1	CASSPIGTVGDGYTF	TGCGCCAGCAGCCCGATCGGGACAGTCGGAGATGGCTACACCTTC
-	TRBJ1-3	-	TRBV6-6	CASSYSGAGGNTIYF	TGTGCCAGCAGTTACTCGGGGGCAGGAGGAAACACCATATATTTT
TRBD2	TRBJ2-7	-	TRBV30	CAWNHLAGPAQYF	TGTGCCTGGAATCATCTAGCGGGGCCCGCGCAGTACTTC
-	TRBJ2-2	-	TRBV4-1	CASSQVRLAANTGELFF	TGCGCCAGCAGCCAAGTTCGGCTGGCTGCGAACACCGGGGAGCTGTTTTTT
-	TRBJ1-1	-	TRBV5-4	CASKSSGTEAFF	TGTGCCAGCAAGAGCTCTGGCACTGAAGCTTTCTTT
TRBD1	TRBJ1-1	-	TRBV7-9	CASSLVFWDSSNTEAFF	TGTGCCAGCAGCTTAGTATTTTGGGACAGTTCGAACACTGAAGCTTTCTTT
-	TRBJ2-7	once	TRBV13	CASTPGRQAPYEQYF	TGTGCCAGCACCCCTGGCAGACAGGCCCCCTACGAGCAGTACTTC
-	TRBJ1-5	-	TRBV6-5	CASSPGTPNQPQHF	TGTGCCAGCAGTCCCGGGACACCGAATCAGCCCCAGCATTTT
-	TRBJ2-7	-	TRBV5-4	CASSFQGGSEQYF	TGTGCCAGCAGCTTTCAAGGAGGGAGCGAGCAGTACTTC
-	TRBJ1-5	-	TRBV6-1	CASSEELNQPQHF	TGTGCCAGCAGTGAGGAACTCAATCAGCCCCAGCATTTT
-	TRBJ1-3	-	TRBV5-1	CASSLRGGGGNTIYF	TGCGCCAGCAGCTTGAGAGGGGGTGGTGGAAACACCATATATTTT
TRBD1	TRBJ1-2	-	TRBV28	CASSSIRGTGEIAYYGYTF	TGTGCCAGCAGTTCCATACGTGGGACAGGGGAAATCGCCTACTATGGCTACACCTTC
TRBD1	TRBJ2-3	-	TRBV12-5	CASGQTGGTDTQYF	TGTGCTAGTGGCCAAACAGGGGGCACAGATACGCAGTATTTT
-	TRBJ1-4	-	TRBV4-1	CASSLGGGTEEKLFF	TGCGCCAGCAGCCTTGGGGGAGGGACGGAGGAAAAACTGTTTTTT
TRBD1	TRBJ2-2	-	TRBV27	CASSLRGQGGLGTGELFF	TGTGCCAGCAGTTTGAGGGGACAGGGAGGGTTGGGGACCGGGGAGCTGTTTTTT
TRBD1	TRBJ1-4	-	TRBV11-2	CASSPRQGVNEKLFF	TGTGCCAGCAGTCCAAGACAGGGGGTTAATGAAAAACTGTTTTTT
TRBD2	TRBJ2-1	-	TRBV4-3	CASSQASGRSNEQFF	TGCGCCAGCAGCCAAGCTAGCGGGAGGTCGAATGAGCAGTTCTTC
TRBD1	TRBJ2-7	-	TRBV5-1	CASSPDDRGLGYEQYF	TGCGCCAGCAGCCCAGACGACAGGGGTCTAGGCTACGAGCAGTACTTC
-	TRBJ2-5	-	TRBV18	CASSAAYQETQYF	TGTGCCAGCTCAGCCGCGTACCAAGAGACCCAGTACTTC
TRBD2	TRBJ2-2	few	TRBV29-1	CSGGLAGNTGELFF	TGCAGCGGGGGACTAGCGGGGAACACCGGGGAGCTGTTTTTT
-	TRBJ2-7	once	TRBV6-1	CASSSTGAYEQYF	TGTGCCAGCAGTTCTACGGGGGCCTACGAGCAGTACTTC
TRBD1	TRBJ2-1	-	TRBV20-1	CSADRGSEQFF	TGCAGTGCTGACAGGGGTAGTGAGCAGTTCTTC
-	TRBJ1-4	-	TRBV4-1	CASSQDRVWVTNEKLFF	TGCGCCAGCAGCCAAGATCGTGTCTGGGTAACTAATGAAAAACTGTTTTTT
-	TRBJ1-2	-	TRBV5-6	CASSLGQKDPYGYTF	TGTGCCAGCAGCTTGGGACAGAAGGATCCTTATGGCTACACCTTC
-	TRBJ1-2	-	TRBV27	CASSSPTQGHYGYTF	TGTGCCAGCAGTTCCCCCACACAGGGCCACTATGGCTACACCTTC
-	TRBJ2-7	-	TRBV28	CASVRLNEQYF	TGTGCCAGCGTAAGACTTAACGAGCAGTACTTC
TRBD2	TRBJ2-2	-	TRBV25-1	CATRTSPNTGELFF	TGTGCCACTCGGACTAGCCCTAACACCGGGGAGCTGTTTTTT
-	TRBJ2-2	-	TRBV11-3	CASSLGGNTGELFF	TGTGCCAGCAGCTTGGGAGGGAACACCGGGGAGCTGTTTTTT
TRBD1	TRBJ1-5	-	TRBV25-1	CASAQGGAGEGNQPQHF	TGTGCCAGCGCGCAGGGGGGTGCAGGTGAAGGCAATCAGCCCCAGCATTTT
-	TRBJ2-7	-	TRBV19	CASSISRDLSEQYF	TGTGCCAGTAGTATTTCCAGGGACCTCAGCGAGCAGTACTTC
TRBD1	TRBJ1-2	-	TRBV5-4	CASSLLGQGATNYGYTF	TGTGCCAGCAGCTTACTCGGACAGGGGGCGACAAACTATGGCTACACCTTC
-	TRBJ1-1	-	TRBV18	CASSQGFSRAGTEAFF	TGTGCCAGCTCCCAGGGGTTTAGTAGGGCTGGCACTGAAGCTTTCTTT
-	TRBJ2-7	-	TRBV11-3	CASSSGRYTYEQYF	TGTGCCAGCAGCTCCGGCAGGTATACCTACGAGCAGTACTTC
-	TRBJ1-5	-	TRBV2	CASSVSTVDNQPQHF	TGTGCCAGCAGTGTGTCGACAGTTGATAATCAGCCCCAGCATTTT
TRBD1	TRBJ2-7	once	TRBV5-6	CASSYNRGRYEQYF	TGTGCCAGCAGCTATAACAGGGGTCGGTACGAGCAGTACTTC
-	TRBJ2-5	-	TRBV30	CAWAAGLENKWETQYF	TGTGCCTGGGCCGCGGGCCTAGAGAATAAATGGGAGACCCAGTACTTC
-	TRBJ2-3	-	TRBV11-2	CASSLVETASTDTQYF	TGTGCCAGCAGCTTAGTGGAAACAGCTAGCACAGATACGCAGTATTTT
TRBD2	TRBJ2-1	once	TRBV19	CASSPIAGGTNEQFF	TGTGCCAGTAGCCCGATAGCGGGAGGAACAAATGAGCAGTTCTTC
-	TRBJ2-7	-	TRBV18	CASSPPAGFNEQYF	TGTGCCAGCTCACCACCTGCAGGGTTCAACGAGCAGTACTTC
-	TRBJ2-7	-	TRBV9	CASSVARPYEQYF	TGTGCCAGCAGCGTAGCCCGTCCCTACGAGCAGTACTTC
-	TRBJ2-7	-	TRBV18	CASSPSSYEQYF	TGTGCCAGCTCGCCAAGCTCCTACGAGCAGTACTTC
-	TRBJ2-7	-	TRBV6-6	CASSYISSYEQYF	TGTGCCAGCAGCTACATTTCGAGCTACGAGCAGTACTTC
TRBD2	TRBJ2-1	-	TRBV6-5	CASTTSGSNEQFF	TGTGCCAGCACGACTAGCGGGAGCAATGAGCAGTTCTTC
TRBD2	TRBJ2-3	once	TRBV28	CASRGEGTTDTQYF	TGTGCCAGCAGGGGGGAGGGAACGACAGATACGCAGTATTTT
TRBD1	TRBJ2-2	-	TRBV6-1	CATKTGTNTGELFF	TGTGCCACCAAGACAGGGACGAACACCGGGGAGCTGTTTTTT
-	TRBJ1-1	once	TRBV10-3	CAIRETGPDTEAFF	TGTGCCATCAGGGAGACAGGACCGGACACTGAAGCTTTCTTT
-	TRBJ2-7	many	TRBV5-4	CASSLDPGSFYEQYF	TGTGCCAGCAGCTTGGATCCTGGCAGTTTCTACGAGCAGTACTTC
TRBD1	TRBJ1-2	-	TRBV29-1	CSVERFRDRNGYTF	TGCAGCGTTGAAAGATTTCGGGACAGGAATGGCTACACCTTC
-	TRBJ2-3	-	TRBV6-5	CASRTGHSTDTQYF	TGTGCCAGCAGGACGGGGCATAGCACAGATACGCAGTATTTT
-	TRBJ2-4	-	TRBV30	CAWRSTGMAKNIQYF	TGTGCCTGGAGGTCAACAGGGATGGCCAAAAACATTCAGTACTTC
TRBD2	TRBJ2-1	-	TRBV6-1	CASTPGLAGVNEQFF	TGTGCCAGCACCCCGGGACTAGCGGGAGTGAATGAGCAGTTCTTC
TRBD1	TRBJ2-2	-	TRBV30	CAGVSQGRTGELFF	TGTGCCGGAGTTTCACAGGGGCGTACCGGGGAGCTGTTTTTT
TRBD2	TRBJ2-3	-	TRBV5-1	CASSGGLARDTQYF	TGCGCCAGCAGCGGGGGACTAGCTAGGGATACGCAGTATTTT
-	TRBJ2-2	-	TRBV7-9	CASGLTQRELFF	TGTGCCAGCGGACTAACACAGAGGGAGCTGTTTTTT
-	TRBJ1-1	few	TRBV30	CAWSRQENTEAFF	TGTGCCTGGAGTAGACAGGAGAACACTGAAGCTTTCTTT